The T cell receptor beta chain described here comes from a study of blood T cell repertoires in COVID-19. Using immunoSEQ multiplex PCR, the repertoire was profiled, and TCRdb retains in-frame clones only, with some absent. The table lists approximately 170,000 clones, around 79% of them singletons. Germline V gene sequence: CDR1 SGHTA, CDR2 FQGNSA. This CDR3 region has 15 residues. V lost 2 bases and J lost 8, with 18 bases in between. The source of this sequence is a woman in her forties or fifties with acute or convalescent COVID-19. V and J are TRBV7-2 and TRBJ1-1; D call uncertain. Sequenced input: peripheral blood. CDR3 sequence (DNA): TGTGCCAGCAGCTTACAGGCCTTAGAAACCGACGAAGCTTTCTTT. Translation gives CASSLQALETDEAFF.